One sample yielded the 11 T cell receptor beta chains listed below, sequenced in a study of blood T cell repertoires in COVID-19. TCRdb's table, derived via immunoSEQ multiplex PCR, lists solely in-frame clones and lacks some. The sample includes about 210,000 clones, about 87% of them seen just once. Material: peripheral blood. These receptor sequences come from a man between 60 and 70 years old who had recovered from COVID-19.

V gene TRBV28 combines with J gene TRBJ1-2, with 8 bases that match TRBD1. The V segment lost 2 bases and the J segment 4 bases; nucleotides outside the gene matches: 12. CDR1 is MDHEN and CDR2 is SYDVKM in the germline V gene. The CDR3 runs to 17 residues. The CDR3 loop is CASSLEKAGGAGYGYTF. The CDR3 DNA is TGTGCCAGCAGTTTAGAGAAAGCAGGGGGCGCGGGCTATGGCTACACCTTC.

V gene TRBV19 combines with J gene TRBJ2-3, with a weak D call TRBD2 (7 bases). The CDR3 is made up of 16 amino acids. Trimming cost V 7 bases and J 0 bases, with 17 bases left between them. Looked up from germline, CDR1 is LNHDA and CDR2 is SQIVND (reference sequence). In DNA form, the CDR3 reads TGTGCCAGTACCGCGATGGCGGGGGCGAGCACAGATACGCAGTATTTT. It encodes CASTAMAGASTDTQYF.

J is TRBJ1-2 and V is TRBV20-1; a possible D gene is TRBD1 (5 bases). V dropped 6 bases and J dropped 6 bases, with 11 bases sitting between them. Germline V gives CDR1 DFQATT, CDR2 SNEGSKA (reference sequence). The CDR3 totals 11 residues. The CDR3 is CSAPGGNGYTF. DNA of the CDR3: TGCAGTGCCCCGGGGGGTAATGGCTACACCTTC.

This clone turned up a few times. The rearrangement joins TRBV6-5 to TRBJ1-5; maybe TRBD1 (5 bases). Trimming took 8 bases from V and 4 from J, leaving 9 bases between them. This CDR3 has 12 amino acids. Germline CDR1 reads MNHEY; CDR2 reads SVGAGI. Written as DNA, the CDR3 is TGTGCCAGCCACAGGTGGAATCAGCCCCAGCATTTT. Translating gives CASHRWNQPQHF.

This clone was counted once. In DNA, the CDR3 is TGTGCCAGCAGCCTTGACTTAAATGAGCAGTTCTTC. Translated: CASSLDLNEQFF. This chain links TRBV14 with TRBJ2-1; D is unresolved. This CDR3 region has 12 residues. Germline-derived CDR1 and CDR2 are SGHDN and FVKESK. The germline V and J ends were trimmed by 4 bases and 7 bases, with 8 bases remaining between them.

The chain uses TRBV5-1 and TRBJ1-2, with unresolved D. The CDR3 contains 14 residues. Trimming removed 0 bases from V and 2 bases from J, with 8 bases in between. Germline V CDR1 and CDR2: SGHRS, YFSETQ. DNA for the CDR3: TGCGCCAGCAGCTTGGCCACTCTAAACTATGGCTACACCTTC. Protein sequence: CASSLATLNYGYTF.

The chain recombines TRBV6-6 with TRBJ2-7, with TRBD2 matching 8 bases. The CDR3 extends over 19 amino acids. With V trimmed by 6 bases and J by 4 bases, 23 bases remained unmatched. CDR1 MNHNY and CDR2 SVGAGI come from the germline V gene (reference sequence). In nucleotides, the CDR3 is TGTGCCAGCAGGCGAATCCCGACTAGCGCACGGCCCTGGGGGTACGAGCAGTACTTC. Residues: CASRRIPTSARPWGYEQYF.

This chain joins TRBV6-5 and TRBJ1-3, with TRBD1 matching 8 bases. This CDR3 has 14 residues. CDR1 and CDR2 from the germline V gene are MNHEY and SVGAGI. V lost 4 bases and J lost 7; bases outside the gene matches: 6. The CDR3 region has the DNA TGTGCCAGCAGTTGGACAGGGCGGCGGAACACCATATATTTT. Protein product: CASSWTGRRNTIYF.

The chain is built from TRBV5-6 and TRBJ1-4; TRBD1 matches 9 bases. Trimming cost V 4 bases and J 8 bases; bases outside gene matches: 9. Germline-derived CDR1 and CDR2 are SGHDT and YYEEEE. The CDR3 loop spans 15 amino acids. CDR3 sequence (DNA): TGTGCCAGCAGCGTACAGGGGGCCCTTTGGGAAAAACTGTTTTTT. This translates into CASSVQGALWEKLFF.

The chain combines TRBV6-6 with TRBJ2-5, with TRBD1 as a possible D gene (7 bases). V was clipped by 6 bases and J by 5 bases, with 10 bases between them. The germline V gene encodes CDR1 MNHNY and CDR2 SVGAGI (reference sequence). This CDR3 has 12 amino acids. The CDR3 DNA reads TGTGCCAGCAGGCCAGGGGGGGAGACCCAGTACTTC. Its protein is CASRPGGETQYF.

The chain combines TRBV12-5 with TRBJ2-3; 8 nucleotides match TRBD2. This CDR3 region has 13 residues. The germline V gene has CDR1 LGHNT and CDR2 FRNRAP. Germline trimming cut 6 bases from V and 6 bases from J; bases unmatched to any gene: 5. The CDR3 nucleotides are TGTGCTAGTGGGACTAGCGAGGTTGATACGCAGTATTTT. It yields the protein CASGTSEVDTQYF.